Listed below are T cell receptor beta chains from one sample, sequenced in a study of blood T cell repertoires in COVID-19. Method: immunoSEQ multiplex PCR; TCRdb's copy keeps in-frame clones and lacks some. The sample contains about 150,000 clones, 87% of which appear only once. Material: PBMCs or T cells enriched from blood (not recorded which). The receptors come from a woman between 40 and 55 years old who had been exposed to COVID-19. Each CDR3 is given with its conserved first and last residue. A D gene is named only where the DNA matches it firmly. Only some rows state a clone size, as once, few, many or a class for expanded clones.

size,V,J,D,CDR3,DNA
few,TRBV7-9,TRBJ2-3,TRBD2,CASSPRASGSQGDTQYF,TGTGCCAGCAGCCCCCGGGCTAGCGGGAGTCAAGGTGATACGCAGTATTTT
.,TRBV6-6,TRBJ2-7,TRBD1,CASSYGTDFYEQYF,TGTGCCAGCAGTTACGGGACAGACTTCTACGAGCAGTACTTC
.,TRBV5-4,TRBJ2-7,TRBD1,CASSLFARTGGWEQYF,TGTGCCAGCAGCTTGTTCGCTAGGACAGGGGGCTGGGAGCAGTACTTC
.,TRBV28,TRBJ1-2,.,CAASYRDGYTF,TGTGCCGCAAGTTACAGGGACGGCTACACCTTC
many,TRBV2,TRBJ2-3,.,CASSEAKILPGTQYF,TGTGCCAGCAGTGAAGCGAAAATCCTACCTGGTACGCAGTATTTT
.,TRBV4-1,TRBJ1-2,TRBD1,CASSQDREDGYTF,TGCGCCAGCAGCCAGGACAGGGAGGATGGCTACACCTTC
few,TRBV7-2,TRBJ1-5,.,CASSQQENQPQHF,TGTGCCAGCAGCCAACAGGAAAATCAGCCCCAGCATTTT
.,TRBV5-1,TRBJ2-7,TRBD1,CASSLRDSSYEQYF,TGCGCCAGCAGCCTCCGGGACAGTTCCTACGAGCAGTACTTC
.,TRBV20-1,TRBJ2-3,.,CSARVTDTQYF,TGCAGTGCTCGGGTAACAGATACGCAGTATTTT
.,TRBV2,TRBJ1-1,.,CASMGGRTENTEAFF,TGTGCCAGCATGGGAGGGAGGACGGAAAACACTGAAGCTTTCTTT
.,TRBV7-9,TRBJ2-3,TRBD1,CASSLQGASDTQYF,TGTGCCAGCAGCTTACAGGGGGCTTCAGATACGCAGTATTTT
.,TRBV5-1,TRBJ1-2,.,CASSLGQPQPNYGYTF,TGCGCCAGCAGCTTGGGACAGCCACAGCCTAACTATGGCTACACCTTC
.,TRBV6-5,TRBJ2-7,.,CASHKGVEQYF,TGTGCCAGCCACAAAGGGGTCGAGCAGTACTTC
.,TRBV12-3/TRBV12-4,TRBJ2-7,.,CASSSLSSYEQYF,TGTGCCAGCAGTTCCCTGAGCTCCTACGAGCAGTACTTC
.,TRBV28,TRBJ2-1,TRBD2,CASSQLAGGWDEQFF,TGTGCCAGCAGTCAACTAGCGGGAGGCTGGGATGAGCAGTTCTTC
.,TRBV11-2,TRBJ2-7,TRBD1,CASSSDRVVFYEQYF,TGTGCCAGCAGCTCAGACAGGGTGGTTTTCTACGAGCAGTACTTC
.,TRBV4-3,TRBJ2-1,.,CASSQETTGEQFF,TGCGCCAGCAGCCAAGAAACTACGGGTGAGCAGTTCTTC
.,TRBV2,TRBJ1-2,.,CASSEYSGTNYGYTF,TGTGCCAGCAGTGAATATAGCGGTACTAACTATGGCTACACCTTC
.,TRBV29-1,TRBJ2-7,TRBD1,CSVEEVGQGFSYEQYF,TGCAGCGTTGAAGAGGTAGGACAGGGTTTCTCATACGAGCAGTACTTC
.,TRBV14,TRBJ2-3,TRBD2,CASSSRLAGGTDTQYF,TGTGCCAGCAGCTCCCGACTAGCGGGGGGCACAGATACGCAGTATTTT
.,TRBV4-2,TRBJ2-1,TRBD2,CASSQASGLVAGNEQFF,TGTGCCAGCAGCCAAGCTAGCGGGTTGGTCGCGGGCAATGAGCAGTTCTTC
.,TRBV7-9,TRBJ2-1,TRBD2,CASSPPGTSGDYNEQFF,TGTGCCAGCAGCCCACCTGGGACTAGCGGGGACTACAATGAGCAGTTCTTC
.,TRBV12-5,TRBJ2-1,TRBD2,CASGLFTTSLPYNEQFF,TGTGCTAGTGGTTTGTTTACGACTAGCCTCCCGTACAATGAGCAGTTCTTC
.,TRBV6-2/TRBV6-3,TRBJ1-1,.,CASSSTPYGGDTEAFF,TGTGCCAGCAGTTCGACCCCTTATGGGGGGGACACTGAAGCTTTCTTT